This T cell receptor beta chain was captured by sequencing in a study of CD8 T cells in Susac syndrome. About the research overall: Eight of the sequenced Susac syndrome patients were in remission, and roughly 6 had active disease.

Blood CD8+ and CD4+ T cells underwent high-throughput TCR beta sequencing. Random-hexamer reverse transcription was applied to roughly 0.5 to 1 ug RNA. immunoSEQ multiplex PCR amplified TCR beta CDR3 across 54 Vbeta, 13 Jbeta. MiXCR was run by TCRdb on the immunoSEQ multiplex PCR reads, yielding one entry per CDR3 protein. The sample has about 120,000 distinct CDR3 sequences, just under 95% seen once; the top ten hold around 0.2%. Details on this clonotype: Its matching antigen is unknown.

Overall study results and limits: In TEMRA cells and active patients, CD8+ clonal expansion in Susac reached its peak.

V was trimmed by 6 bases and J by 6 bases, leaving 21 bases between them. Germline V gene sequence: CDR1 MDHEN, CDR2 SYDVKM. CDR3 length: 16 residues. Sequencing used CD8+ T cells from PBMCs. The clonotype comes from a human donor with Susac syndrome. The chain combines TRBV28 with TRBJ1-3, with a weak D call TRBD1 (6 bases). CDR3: CASRNMWSRGANTIYF. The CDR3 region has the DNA TGTGCCAGCAGAAACATGTGGAGCAGGGGAGCAAACACCATATATTTT.